The clone carrying this TCR beta chain occurred many times. Its target is unknown. Germline V gene lookup returns CDR1 SEHNR and CDR2 FQNEAQ (reference sequence). V was trimmed by 5 bases and J by 7 bases, leaving 9 bases between them. The CDR3 is 12 residues long. The sample comes from a study of neurological immune-mediated disorders. General study findings and limits: The expanded clones of different subjects shared no CDR3 amino acid sequences (suggesting private repertoires in all groups).

The cDNA was generated by 5'RACE with 10-nucleotide random UMIs. Every sequencing run gave over 180 million TCR-beta sequences, taken from 15-18 subjects. In TCRdb, the 5' RACE reads were re-called with MiXCR into one record per CDR3 protein. This repertoire shows tens of thousands of distinct CDR3 sequences, 2% to 3% found once; its top ten account for roughly 1.2%. Preparation of the unsorted libraries drew on 2 million PBMCs stored at -80 C. The chain is built from TRBV7-9 and TRBJ2-1, with no clear D. The material sequenced was PBMCs. The sequence was obtained from a woman aged 25 to 39 with multiple sclerosis. For the CDR3, the DNA is TGTGCCAGCAGCCAGTCCGAAAATGAGCAGTTCTTC. Translated, it gives CASSQSENEQFF.